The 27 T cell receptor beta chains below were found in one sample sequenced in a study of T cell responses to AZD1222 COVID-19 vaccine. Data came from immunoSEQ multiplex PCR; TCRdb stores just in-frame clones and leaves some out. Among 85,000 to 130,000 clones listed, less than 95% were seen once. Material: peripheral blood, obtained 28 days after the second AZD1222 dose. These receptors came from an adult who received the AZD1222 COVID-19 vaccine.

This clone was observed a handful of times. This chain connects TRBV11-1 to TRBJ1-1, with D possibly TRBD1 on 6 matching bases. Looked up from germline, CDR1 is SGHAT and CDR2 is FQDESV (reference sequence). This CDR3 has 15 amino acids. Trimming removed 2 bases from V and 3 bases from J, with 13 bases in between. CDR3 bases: TGTGCCAGCAGCTTATTGGGGGGGGCGGACACTGAAGCTTTCTTT. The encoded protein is CASSLLGGADTEAFF. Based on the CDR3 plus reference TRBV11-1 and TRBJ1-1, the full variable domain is EAEVAQSPRYKITEKSQAVAFWCDPISGHATLYWYRQILGQGPELLVQFQDESVVDDSQLPKDRFSAERLKGVDSTLKIQPAELGDSAMYLCASSLLGGADTEAFFGQGTRLTVV.

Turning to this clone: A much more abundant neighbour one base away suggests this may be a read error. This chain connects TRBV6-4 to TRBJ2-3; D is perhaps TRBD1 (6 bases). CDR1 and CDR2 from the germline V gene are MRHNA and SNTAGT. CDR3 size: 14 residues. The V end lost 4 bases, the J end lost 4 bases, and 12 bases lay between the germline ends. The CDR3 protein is CASSVSEGADTQYF. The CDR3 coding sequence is TGTGCCAGCAGTGTTAGCGAGGGGGCAGATACGCAGTATTTT.

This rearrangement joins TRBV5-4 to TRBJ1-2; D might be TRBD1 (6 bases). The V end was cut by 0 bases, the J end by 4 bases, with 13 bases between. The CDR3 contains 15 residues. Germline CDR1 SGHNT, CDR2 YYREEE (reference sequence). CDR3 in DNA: TGTGCCAGCAGCTTGGGAGGGGGTTTGGTCTATGGCTACACCTTC. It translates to CASSLGGGLVYGYTF.

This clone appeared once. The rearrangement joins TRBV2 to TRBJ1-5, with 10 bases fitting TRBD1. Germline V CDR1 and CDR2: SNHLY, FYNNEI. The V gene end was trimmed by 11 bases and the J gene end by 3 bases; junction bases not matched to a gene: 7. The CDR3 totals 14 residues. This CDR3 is CAGSGTGDNQPQHF. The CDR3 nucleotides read TGTGCCGGCTCCGGGACAGGGGACAATCAGCCCCAGCATTTT.

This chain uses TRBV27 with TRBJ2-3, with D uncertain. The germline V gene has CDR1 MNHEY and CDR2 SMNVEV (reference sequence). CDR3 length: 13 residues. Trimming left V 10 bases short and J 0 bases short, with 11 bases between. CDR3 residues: CAIKAGSTDTQYF. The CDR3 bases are TGTGCCATTAAGGCAGGTAGCACAGATACGCAGTATTTT.

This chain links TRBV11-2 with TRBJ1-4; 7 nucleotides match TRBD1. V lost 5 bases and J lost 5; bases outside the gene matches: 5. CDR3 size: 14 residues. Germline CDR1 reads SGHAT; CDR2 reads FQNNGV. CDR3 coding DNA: TGTGCCAGCAGCCCGACAGGGAAAAATGAAAAACTGTTTTTT. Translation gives CASSPTGKNEKLFF.

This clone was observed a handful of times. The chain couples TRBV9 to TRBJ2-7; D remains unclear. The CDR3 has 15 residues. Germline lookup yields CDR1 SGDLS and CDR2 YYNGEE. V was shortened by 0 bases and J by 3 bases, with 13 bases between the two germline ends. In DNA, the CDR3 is TGTGCCAGCAGCGTAGGGGCCAGCCTCGGCTACGAGCAGTACTTC. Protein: CASSVGASLGYEQYF.

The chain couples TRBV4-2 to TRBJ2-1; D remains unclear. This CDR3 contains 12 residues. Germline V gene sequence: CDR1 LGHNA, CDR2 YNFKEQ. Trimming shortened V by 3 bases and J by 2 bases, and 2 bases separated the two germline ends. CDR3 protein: CASSQAYNEQFF. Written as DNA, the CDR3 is TGTGCCAGCAGCCAGGCCTACAATGAGCAGTTCTTC.

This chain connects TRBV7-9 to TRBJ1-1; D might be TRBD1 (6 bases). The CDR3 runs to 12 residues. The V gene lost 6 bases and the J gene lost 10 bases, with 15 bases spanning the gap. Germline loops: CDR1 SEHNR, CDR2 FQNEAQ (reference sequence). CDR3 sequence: CASSSLGGVAFF. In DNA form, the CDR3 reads TGTGCCAGCAGTTCTTTGGGGGGCGTAGCTTTCTTT.

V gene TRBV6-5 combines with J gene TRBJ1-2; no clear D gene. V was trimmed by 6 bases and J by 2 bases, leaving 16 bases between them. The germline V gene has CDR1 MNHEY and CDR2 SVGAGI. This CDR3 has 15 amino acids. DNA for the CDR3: TGTGCCAGCAGGAACCGCCGAACAGAGAACTATGGCTACACCTTC. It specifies CASRNRRTENYGYTF.

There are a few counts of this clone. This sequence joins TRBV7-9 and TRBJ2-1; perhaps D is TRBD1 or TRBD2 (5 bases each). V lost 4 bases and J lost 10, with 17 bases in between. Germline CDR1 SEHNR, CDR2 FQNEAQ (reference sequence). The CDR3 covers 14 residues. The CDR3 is CASSYPGTPQEQFF. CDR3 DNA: TGTGCCAGCAGCTACCCGGGGACCCCCCAGGAGCAGTTCTTC.

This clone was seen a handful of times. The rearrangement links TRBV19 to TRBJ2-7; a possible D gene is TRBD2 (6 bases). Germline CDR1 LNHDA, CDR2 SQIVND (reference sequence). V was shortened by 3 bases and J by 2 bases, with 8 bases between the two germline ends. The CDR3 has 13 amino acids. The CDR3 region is CASSIGGTYEQYF. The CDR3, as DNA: TGTGCCAGTAGTATCGGGGGTACCTACGAGCAGTACTTC. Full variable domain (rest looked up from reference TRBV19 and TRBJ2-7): DGGITQSPKYLFRKEGQNVTLSCEQNLNHDAMYWYRQDPGQGLRLIYYSQIVNDFQKGDIAEGYSVSREKKESFPLTVTSAQKNPTAFYLCASSIGGTYEQYFGPGTRLTVT.

CDR3 nucleotides: TGCGCCAGCAGCACTACAGGGGAAGGTCAGCCCCAGCATTTT. It encodes CASSTTGEGQPQHF. The chain is built from TRBV5-1 and TRBJ1-5; 7 bases agree with TRBD1. Trimming at V came to 4 bases and at J to 6 bases, leaving 7 bases not matched to a gene. Germline assignment: CDR1 SGHRS and CDR2 YFSETQ. CDR3 length equals 14 residues.

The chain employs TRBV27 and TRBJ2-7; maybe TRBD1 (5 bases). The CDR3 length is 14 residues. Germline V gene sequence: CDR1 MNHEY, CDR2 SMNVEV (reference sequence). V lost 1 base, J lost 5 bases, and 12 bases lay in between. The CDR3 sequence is CASSLLGQFHEQYF. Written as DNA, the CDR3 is TGTGCCAGCAGTTTATTGGGGCAGTTCCACGAGCAGTACTTC.

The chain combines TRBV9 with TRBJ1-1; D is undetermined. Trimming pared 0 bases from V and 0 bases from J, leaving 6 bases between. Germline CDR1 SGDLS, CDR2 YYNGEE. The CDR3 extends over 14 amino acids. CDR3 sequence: CASSVVGMNTEAFF. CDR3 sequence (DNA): TGTGCCAGCAGCGTAGTAGGGATGAACACTGAAGCTTTCTTT.

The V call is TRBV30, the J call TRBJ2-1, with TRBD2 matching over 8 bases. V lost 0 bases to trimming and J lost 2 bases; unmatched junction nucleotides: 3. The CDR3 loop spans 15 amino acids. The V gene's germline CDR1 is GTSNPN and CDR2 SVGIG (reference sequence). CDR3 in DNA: TGTGCCTGGAGTGTAGGAGCGGGGGCCTACAATGAGCAGTTCTTC. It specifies CAWSVGAGAYNEQFF.

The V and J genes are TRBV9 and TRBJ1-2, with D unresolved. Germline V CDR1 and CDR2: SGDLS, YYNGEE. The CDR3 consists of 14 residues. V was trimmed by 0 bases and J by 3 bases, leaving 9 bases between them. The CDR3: CASSVAGGHYGYTF. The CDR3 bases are TGTGCCAGCAGCGTAGCGGGCGGCCACTATGGCTACACCTTC.

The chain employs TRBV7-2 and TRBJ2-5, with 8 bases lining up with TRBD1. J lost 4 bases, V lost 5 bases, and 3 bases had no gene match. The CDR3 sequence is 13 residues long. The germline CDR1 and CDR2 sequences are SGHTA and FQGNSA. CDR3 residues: CASSPTGVETQYF. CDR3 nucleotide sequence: TGTGCCAGCAGCCCGACAGGGGTAGAGACCCAGTACTTC.

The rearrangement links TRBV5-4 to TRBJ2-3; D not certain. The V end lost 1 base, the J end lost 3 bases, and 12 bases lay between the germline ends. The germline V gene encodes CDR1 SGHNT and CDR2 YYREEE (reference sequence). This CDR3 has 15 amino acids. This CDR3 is CASSLSVLQTDTQYF. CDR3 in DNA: TGTGCCAGCAGCTTGTCGGTCCTTCAAACAGATACGCAGTATTTT.

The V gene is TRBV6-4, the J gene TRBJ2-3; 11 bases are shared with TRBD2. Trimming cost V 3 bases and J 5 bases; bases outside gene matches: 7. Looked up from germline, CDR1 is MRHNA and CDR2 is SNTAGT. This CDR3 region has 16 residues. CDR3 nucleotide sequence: TGTGCCAGCAGTGAATCAACTAGCGGGGGTGGAGATACGCAGTATTTT. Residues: CASSESTSGGGDTQYF.

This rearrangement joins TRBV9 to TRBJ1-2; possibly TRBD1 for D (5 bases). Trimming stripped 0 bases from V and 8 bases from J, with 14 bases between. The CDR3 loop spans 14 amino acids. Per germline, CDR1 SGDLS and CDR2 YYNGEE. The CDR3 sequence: CASSVASRAEGYTF. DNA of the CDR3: TGTGCCAGCAGCGTAGCTTCCAGGGCGGAAGGCTACACCTTC.

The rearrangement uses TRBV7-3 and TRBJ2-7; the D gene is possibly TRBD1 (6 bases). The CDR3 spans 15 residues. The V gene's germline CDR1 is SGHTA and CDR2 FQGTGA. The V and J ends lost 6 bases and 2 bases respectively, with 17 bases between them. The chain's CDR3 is CASSRGTGPPYEQYF. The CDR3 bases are TGTGCCAGCAGTAGGGGGACGGGGCCTCCCTACGAGCAGTACTTC.

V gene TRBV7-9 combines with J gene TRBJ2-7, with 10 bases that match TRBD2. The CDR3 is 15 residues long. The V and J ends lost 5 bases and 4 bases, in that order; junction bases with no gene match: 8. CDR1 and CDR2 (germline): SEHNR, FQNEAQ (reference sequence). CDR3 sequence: CASSPERGGHYEQYF. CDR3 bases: TGTGCCAGCAGCCCCGAGCGGGGGGGCCATTACGAGCAGTACTTC.

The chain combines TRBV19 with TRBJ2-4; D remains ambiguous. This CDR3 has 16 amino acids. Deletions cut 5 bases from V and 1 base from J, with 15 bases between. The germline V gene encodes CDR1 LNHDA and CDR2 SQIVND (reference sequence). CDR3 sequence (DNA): TGTGCCAGTAGTCCTCGGTTGGGGTTGGCCAAAAACATTCAGTACTTC. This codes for CASSPRLGLAKNIQYF. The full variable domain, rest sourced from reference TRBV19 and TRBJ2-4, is DGGITQSPKYLFRKEGQNVTLSCEQNLNHDAMYWYRQDPGQGLRLIYYSQIVNDFQKGDIAEGYSVSREKKESFPLTVTSAQKNPTAFYLCASSPRLGLAKNIQYFGAGTRLSVL.

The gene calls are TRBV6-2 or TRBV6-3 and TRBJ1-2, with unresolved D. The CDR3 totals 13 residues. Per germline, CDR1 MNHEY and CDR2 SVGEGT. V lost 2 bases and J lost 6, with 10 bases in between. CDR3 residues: CASSYKGSHGYTF. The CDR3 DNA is TGTGCCAGCAGTTACAAGGGTTCTCATGGCTACACCTTC.

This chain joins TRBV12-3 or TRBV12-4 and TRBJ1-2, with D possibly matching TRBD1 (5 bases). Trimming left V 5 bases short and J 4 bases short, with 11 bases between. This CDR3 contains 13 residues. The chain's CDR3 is CASSLGGSYGYTF. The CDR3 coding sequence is TGTGCCAGCAGTCTGGGGGGTTCCTATGGCTACACCTTC.

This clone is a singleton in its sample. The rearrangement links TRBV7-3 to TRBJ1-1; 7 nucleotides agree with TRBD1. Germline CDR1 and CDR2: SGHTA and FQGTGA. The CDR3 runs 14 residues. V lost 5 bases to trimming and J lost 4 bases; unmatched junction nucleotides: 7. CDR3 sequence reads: CASSPHQGGTEAFF. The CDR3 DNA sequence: TGTGCCAGCAGCCCCCACCAGGGGGGCACTGAAGCTTTCTTT.